This T cell receptor beta chain was obtained from a study of quantifying T cell responses using KT2 cells. Whole-study context: Reverse transcription used primers in the TCR alpha and beta constant regions.

The cDNA 3' end received a ligated oligonucleotide with a UMI. The first PCR ran 4 to 5 cycles with an equimolar RC1.1 and RC1.2 beta primer mix. TCRdb passed the UMI-ligation and nested PCR reads through MiXCR, listing each CDR3 protein once. The table shows 25,000 to 35,000 distinct CDR3 sequences, with 9% to 12% occurring only once. The CDR3 runs 16 residues. CDR1 and CDR2 from the germline V gene are SNHLY and FYNNEI. The V gene end was trimmed by 3 bases and the J gene end by 2 bases; junction bases not matched to a gene: 7. This clonotype was seen a few times. The genes are TRBV2 and TRBJ2-3; 8 nucleotides align to TRBD2. This clonotype was obtained from a human donor. Sequencing was carried out using PBMCs spiked with cells of the T cell clone KT2. CDR3 in amino acids: CASSESTSGLTDTQYF. The CDR3 nucleotides are TGTGCCAGCAGTGAGAGTACTAGCGGACTCACAGATACGCAGTATTTT. The full variable domain, completed using reference TRBV2 and TRBJ2-3, is EPEVTQTPSHQVTQMGQEVILRCVPISNHLYFYWYRQILGQKVEFLVSFYNNEISEKSEIFDDQFSVERPDGSNFTLKIRSTKLEDSAMYFCASSESTSGLTDTQYFGPGTRLTVL.